This T cell receptor (beta chain) was profiled in a study of vaccination effects on CD4 cells after COVID-19. Study-level results: Only 1 of 255 vaccine-induced clones from healthy vaccinees cross-reacted with common cold coronaviruses. Limitations: small convalescent group and missing early post-infection timepoints.

V gave up 4 bases and J gave up 6 bases, with 16 bases separating them. The CDR3 consists of 14 residues. Germline assignment: CDR1 SGHDN and CDR2 FVKESK. The repertoire was sequenced with immunoSEQ multiplex PCR; TCRdb's copy has only in-frame clones and lacks some. Of around 83,000 clones listed, roughly four fifths are singletons. Sequencing was preceded by expansion of antigen-specific CD4+ T cells with viral peptide pools in the ViraFEST assay. Culture lasted roughly 9 days before CD4+ T cell isolation. Vaccine recipients lacked prior SARS-CoV-2 infection and had negative nucleocapsid antibodies. The culture medium for a few million PBMC per well included 10 IU/ml IL-2 and around 10 ug/ml peptides. This clone was picked up one time. Its antigen is not identified.

The origin of this receptor is a human donor who received a COVID-19 vaccine. This specimen was CD4+ T cells from PBMCs cultured with HCoV-229E spike peptides, taken before COVID-19 vaccination. The rearrangement uses TRBV14 and TRBJ2-7; D remains unclear. The CDR3 here is CASSPGRKPSEQYV. In DNA form, the CDR3 reads TGTGCCAGCAGCCCCGGCCGCAAGCCCTCCGAGCAGTACGTC.